The 14 T cell receptor beta chains reported below all come from one sample, sequenced in a study of shared clonotypes between healthy human individuals. Naive CD8 cells were CD45RO-negative, positively selected for CCR7, excluding terminally differentiated effector memory CD45RA+ cells. The repertoire was sequenced with immunoSEQ multiplex PCR; TCRdb's copy has only in-frame clones and lacks some. The sample holds 1.5 million to 2.5 million clones, approximately 95% seen once. The sample comprised naive CD8+ T cells sorted from blood. These receptor sequences come from a young man in good health.

The V and J genes are TRBV19 and TRBJ1-1; 8 positions agree with TRBD1. V shed 3 bases, J shed 6 bases, and the junction held 6 bases outside the gene matches. The CDR3 spans 14 residues. The germline V gene encodes CDR1 LNHDA and CDR2 SQIVND (reference sequence). This CDR3 is CASSIGTGAAEAFF. DNA for the CDR3: TGTGCCAGTAGTATCGGGACAGGCGCAGCTGAAGCTTTCTTT.

The genes are TRBV27 and TRBJ1-4; 8 bases are a match to TRBD1. Germline values: CDR1 MNHEY, CDR2 SMNVEV (reference sequence). V shed 3 bases, J shed 5 bases, and the junction held 8 bases outside the gene matches. The CDR3 contains 16 residues. The CDR3 region has the DNA TGTGCCAGCAGTTTGGACAGGGAGAGCGGGAATGAAAAACTGTTTTTT. As protein: CASSLDRESGNEKLFF.

V usage is TRBV5-1 and J usage is TRBJ2-1; TRBD2 matches 11 bases. The V gene end was trimmed by 4 bases and the J gene end by 4 bases; junction bases not matched to a gene: 4. The CDR3 is 15 residues long. Per germline, CDR1 SGHRS and CDR2 YFSETQ. The CDR3 loop reads CASSEGLAAYNEQFF. The DNA for the CDR3 is TGCGCCAGCAGCGAGGGACTAGCGGCTTACAATGAGCAGTTCTTC.

The chain is built from TRBV6-6 and TRBJ2-3, with 9 nucleotides matching TRBD2. Trimming took 6 bases from V and 2 from J; bases not matched to a gene: 6. CDR1 MNHNY and CDR2 SVGAGI come from the germline V gene (reference sequence). This CDR3 is 15 amino acids long. The CDR3 region is CASSIAGAATDTQYF. The CDR3 nucleotides read TGTGCCAGCAGCATAGCGGGGGCCGCCACAGATACGCAGTATTTT.

This clone was detected only once. The rearrangement joins TRBV2 to TRBJ1-6; possible D gene TRBD1, 6 bases. V lost 1 base, J lost 10 bases, and 14 bases lay in between. CDR1 and CDR2 (germline): SNHLY, FYNNEI. The CDR3 extends over 15 amino acids. The CDR3 DNA follows: TGTGCCAGCAGTGAAGAGCAGGGGTTCGGATCACCCCTCCACTTT. Residues: CASSEEQGFGSPLHF. The full variable domain, completed using reference TRBV2 and TRBJ1-6, is EPEVTQTPSHQVTQMGQEVILRCVPISNHLYFYWYRQILGQKVEFLVSFYNNEISEKSEIFDDQFSVERPDGSNFTLKIRSTKLEDSAMYFCASSEEQGFGSPLHFGNGTRLTVT.

The V call is TRBV6-5, the J call TRBJ2-1, with D possibly matching TRBD2 (6 bases). Per germline, CDR1 MNHEY and CDR2 SVGAGI. The V gene lost 3 bases and the J gene lost 8 bases, with 17 bases spanning the gap. CDR3 length: 15 amino acids. The CDR3 protein is CASSYSLRGGDEQFF. DNA of the CDR3: TGTGCCAGCAGTTATTCACTTAGGGGAGGTGATGAGCAGTTCTTC.

CDR3 region: CASSQGSSAYEQYF. In nucleotides, the CDR3 is TGTGCCAGCAGCCAAGGGTCTAGCGCCTACGAGCAGTACTTC. The rearrangement uses TRBV5-6 and TRBJ2-7; D is perhaps TRBD2 (6 bases). CDR1 is SGHDT and CDR2 is YYEEEE in the germline V gene. This CDR3 has 14 residues. V lost 4 bases and J 2 bases, leaving 13 bases between the germline ends.

The chain employs TRBV7-3 and TRBJ1-6, with 8 bases fitting TRBD1. This CDR3 is built from 16 residues. J was trimmed by 3 bases and V by 6 bases; bases with no gene match: 7. Germline assignment: CDR1 SGHTA and CDR2 FQGTGA. CDR3 nucleotides: TGTGCCAGCAGAAACCCGACAGGGGACTATAATTCACCCCTCCACTTT. Translating it yields CASRNPTGDYNSPLHF.

The CDR3 is CASSLLGGTDTQYF. The CDR3 DNA reads TGTGCCAGCAGCTTATTAGGAGGCACAGATACGCAGTATTTT. The rearrangement links TRBV11-2 to TRBJ2-3; D call uncertain. The CDR3 runs to 14 residues. V lost 2 bases and J lost 1, with 7 bases in between. Germline-derived CDR1 and CDR2 are SGHAT and FQNNGV.

V gene TRBV6-5 combines with J gene TRBJ2-7; TRBD1 matches 10 bases. J gave up 1 base and V 10 bases, and 7 bases lay outside the gene matches. The CDR3 extends over 14 amino acids. Germline values: CDR1 MNHEY, CDR2 SVGAGI. In DNA, the CDR3 is TGTGCCACCCTTGGACAGGGGGAATCCTACGAGCAGTACTTC. Translation gives CATLGQGESYEQYF.

The V and J genes are TRBV6-1 and TRBJ2-7, with D maybe TRBD1 (5 bases). The CDR3 length is 14 residues. CDR1 and CDR2 from the germline V gene are MNHNS and SASEGT. Between the trimmed V and J ends, which lost 2 bases and 3 bases, there was a span of 11 bases. The CDR3 loop is CASSEPGIGYEQYF. The CDR3 DNA is TGTGCCAGCAGTGAACCAGGGATCGGCTACGAGCAGTACTTC.

The chain links TRBV2 to TRBJ2-7; D remains unclear. With 5 bases removed from V and 3 bases from J, the gap between germline ends came to 11 bases. CDR3 length equals 13 residues. In germline, CDR1 is SNHLY, CDR2 FYNNEI. CDR3 amino acids: CASSPHGGYEQYF. The CDR3 bases are TGTGCCAGCAGTCCTCATGGCGGCTACGAGCAGTACTTC. The whole variable domain, filled in from reference TRBV2 and TRBJ2-7, reads EPEVTQTPSHQVTQMGQEVILRCVPISNHLYFYWYRQILGQKVEFLVSFYNNEISEKSEIFDDQFSVERPDGSNFTLKIRSTKLEDSAMYFCASSPHGGYEQYFGPGTRLTVT.

Here the CDR3 DNA reads TGCGCCAGCAGCCAAGATCGGGGCCAGGCTGAAGCTTTCTTT. Protein: CASSQDRGQAEAFF. The chain links TRBV4-3 to TRBJ1-1, with D tentatively TRBD1 (5 bases). The CDR3 runs to 14 residues. Per germline, CDR1 LGHNA and CDR2 YSLEER. V was trimmed by 0 bases and J by 6 bases, leaving 11 bases between them.

The V and J genes are TRBV11-2 and TRBJ1-2; the D is unclear. Germline CDR1 and CDR2: SGHAT and FQNNGV. Trimming left V 4 bases short and J 5 bases short, with 23 bases between. CDR3 length equals 17 residues. CDR3 in amino acids: CASSSGRNAPGRYGYTF. CDR3 DNA sequence: TGTGCCAGCAGCTCTGGGCGCAATGCCCCGGGTCGTTATGGCTACACCTTC.